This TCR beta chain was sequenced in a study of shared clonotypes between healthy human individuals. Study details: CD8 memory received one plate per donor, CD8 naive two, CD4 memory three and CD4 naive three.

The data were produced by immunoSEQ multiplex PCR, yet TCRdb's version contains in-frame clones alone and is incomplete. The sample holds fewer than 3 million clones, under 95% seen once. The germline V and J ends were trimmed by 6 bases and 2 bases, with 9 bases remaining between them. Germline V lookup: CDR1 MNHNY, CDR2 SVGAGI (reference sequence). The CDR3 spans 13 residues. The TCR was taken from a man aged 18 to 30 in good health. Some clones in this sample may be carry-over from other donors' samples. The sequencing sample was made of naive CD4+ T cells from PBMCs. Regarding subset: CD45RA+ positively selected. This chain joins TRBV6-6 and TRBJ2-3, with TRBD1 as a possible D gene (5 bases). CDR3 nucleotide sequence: TGTGCCAGCAGAGACAGTTCCACAGATACGCAGTATTTT. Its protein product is CASRDSSTDTQYF.